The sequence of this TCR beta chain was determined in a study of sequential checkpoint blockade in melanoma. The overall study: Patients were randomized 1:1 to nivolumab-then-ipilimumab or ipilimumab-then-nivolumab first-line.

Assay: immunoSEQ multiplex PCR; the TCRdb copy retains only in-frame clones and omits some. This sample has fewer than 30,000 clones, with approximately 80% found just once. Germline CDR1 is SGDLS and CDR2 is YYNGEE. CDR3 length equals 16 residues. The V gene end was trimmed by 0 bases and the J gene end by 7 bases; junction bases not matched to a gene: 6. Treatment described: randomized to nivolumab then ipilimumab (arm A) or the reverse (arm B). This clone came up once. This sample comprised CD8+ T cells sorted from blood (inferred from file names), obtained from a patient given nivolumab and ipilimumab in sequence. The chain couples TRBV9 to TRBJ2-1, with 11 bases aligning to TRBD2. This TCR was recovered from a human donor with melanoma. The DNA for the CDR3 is TGTGCCAGCAGCGTAGTAGATAGCGGGGGGGCTAATGAGCAGTTCTTC. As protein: CASSVVDSGGANEQFF.